A selection of T cell receptor beta chains follows, all from one sample in a study of CD8+ T cells in alopecia areata. Sequenced by immunoSEQ multiplex PCR; TCRdb stores in-frame clones only, minus some. The sample carries roughly 200,000 clones, about 63% recorded once. Here the sequenced sample was CD4+ T cells sorted from blood, taken at week 0. These receptors all come from a human donor with alopecia areata. Each CDR3 is given with its conserved first and last residue. A D gene is named only where the DNA matches it firmly. Size is stated for part of the rows, as once, few or many counts, or as a class when the clone is expanded.

v_gene	abundance	d_gene	j_gene	CDR3aa	CDR3nt
TRBV15	-	-	TRBJ1-4	CATSRDGTRLGEKLFF	TGTGCCACCAGCAGAGATGGCACACGGCTTGGTGAAAAACTGTTTTTT
TRBV30	-	-	TRBJ2-7	CAWSVGGLYEQYF	TGTGCCTGGAGTGTGGGGGGGCTCTACGAGCAGTACTTC
TRBV9	few	-	TRBJ2-5	CASSVDGETQYF	TGTGCCAGCAGCGTAGATGGAGAGACCCAGTACTTC
TRBV10-3	-	-	TRBJ2-7	CAISGGESGHEQYF	TGTGCCATCAGTGGGGGAGAATCGGGGCACGAGCAGTACTTC
TRBV18	-	-	TRBJ2-5	CASSQDRETQYF	TGTGCCAGCTCCCAGGACAGAGAGACCCAGTACTTC
TRBV4-3	-	-	TRBJ2-2	CASSQSGTHTGELFF	TGCGCCAGCAGCCAGTCCGGGACCCACACCGGGGAGCTGTTTTTT
TRBV30	few	-	TRBJ1-6	CAGGGRNSPLHF	TGTGCAGGAGGGGGAAGGAATTCACCCCTCCACTTT
TRBV4-3	-	-	TRBJ1-5	CASSQDPGDQPQHF	TGCGCCAGCAGCCAAGACCCCGGGGATCAGCCCCAGCATTTT
TRBV19	-	TRBD1	TRBJ2-1	CASSADRGSYNEQFF	TGTGCCAGTTCGGCGGACAGGGGTTCCTACAATGAGCAGTTCTTC
TRBV30	-	TRBD2	TRBJ2-7	CAWSPGLAGARWQYF	TGTGCCTGGAGCCCTGGACTAGCGGGGGCAAGATGGCAGTACTTC
TRBV27	-	TRBD1	TRBJ1-5	CASSPGQGFGPQHF	TGTGCCAGCAGTCCCGGACAGGGGTTTGGGCCCCAGCATTTT
TRBV25-1	few	TRBD1	TRBJ2-6	CASSDDRAGANVLTF	TGTGCCAGCAGTGATGACAGGGCTGGGGCCAACGTCCTGACTTTC
TRBV2	few	-	TRBJ2-7	CASSTGRGSAREQYF	TGTGCCAGCAGTACCGGAAGGGGGTCCGCCCGGGAGCAGTACTTC
TRBV4-3	-	TRBD1	TRBJ2-2	CASTGQRIGELFF	TGCGCCAGCACGGGACAGAGGATCGGGGAGCTGTTTTTT
TRBV29-1	few	TRBD1	TRBJ1-2	CSVGTGNSGGYGYTF	TGCAGCGTCGGGACAGGCAATTCAGGGGGCTATGGCTACACCTTC
TRBV10-3	-	-	TRBJ1-2	CAISEIKGRRTF	TGTGCCATCAGTGAAATCAAAGGGCGGAGGACCTTC
TRBV4-3	few	-	TRBJ1-2	CASSQESGFNYGYTF	TGCGCCAGCAGCCAAGAGTCGGGGTTTAACTATGGCTACACCTTC
TRBV9	-	-	TRBJ1-2	CASSVRGKYGYTF	TGTGCCAGCAGCGTGAGGGGGAAATATGGCTACACCTTC
TRBV7-9	-	TRBD1	TRBJ1-4	CASSSGTGGGEKLFF	TGTGCCAGCAGCTCCGGGACAGGGGGCGGTGAAAAACTGTTTTTT
TRBV5-6	few	-	TRBJ1-5	CASSLGDQPQHF	TGTGCCAGCAGCTTGGGGGATCAGCCCCAGCATTTT
TRBV6-5	few	TRBD1	TRBJ2-5	CASSYGQALMETQYF	TGTGCCAGCAGTTACGGACAGGCCCTGATGGAGACCCAGTACTTC
TRBV9	-	TRBD2	TRBJ2-5	CASSVTGLVETQYF	TGTGCCAGCAGCGTAACGGGACTAGTAGAGACCCAGTACTTC
TRBV29-1	-	-	TRBJ2-3	CSVVHPSDTQYF	TGCAGCGTTGTTCATCCCTCCGATACGCAGTATTTT
TRBV15	-	TRBD1	TRBJ1-2	CATSRDGAGGYGYTF	TGTGCCACCAGCAGAGATGGTGCAGGGGGCTATGGCTACACCTTC
TRBV29-1	-	-	TRBJ2-7	CSATLGGNEQYF	TGCAGCGCCACATTAGGAGGGAACGAGCAGTACTTC
TRBV9	-	-	TRBJ2-3	CASSVAISDTQYF	TGTGCCAGCAGCGTTGCAATTAGCGATACGCAGTATTTT
TRBV2	-	-	TRBJ2-7	CASSEQGTNSYEQYF	TGTGCCAGCAGTGAACAGGGGACGAACTCCTACGAGCAGTACTTC
TRBV5-1	few	-	TRBJ2-1	CASSLGAGGDYNEQFF	TGCGCCAGCAGCTTGGGGGCCGGGGGTGACTACAATGAGCAGTTCTTC
TRBV2	-	TRBD1	TRBJ1-4	CASSEDRGLGKLFF	TGTGCCAGCAGTGAGGACAGGGGATTAGGAAAACTGTTTTTT
TRBV29-1	once	-	TRBJ1-1	CSFRRGDTEAFF	TGCAGCTTCCGCAGAGGGGACACTGAAGCTTTCTTT
TRBV29-1	-	TRBD2	TRBJ2-5	CSVMGSLAEETQYF	TGCAGCGTTATGGGGTCACTAGCGGAAGAGACCCAGTACTTC
TRBV11-1	-	-	TRBJ2-7	CASSRAGGSGPLYEQYF	TGTGCCAGCAGCCGCGCGGGTGGGAGTGGCCCTCTCTACGAGCAGTACTTC
TRBV29-1	few	TRBD1	TRBJ1-2	CSVVPPDRGDEIDYTF	TGCAGCGTTGTTCCCCCCGACAGGGGTGATGAAATTGACTACACCTTC
TRBV29-1	once	-	TRBJ2-3	CSVAAQAGTDTQYF	TGCAGCGTTGCTGCTCAAGCTGGCACAGATACGCAGTATTTT
TRBV29-1	-	-	TRBJ1-1	CSVVRDTEAFF	TGCAGCGTTGTGAGGGACACTGAAGCTTTCTTT
TRBV29-1	-	-	TRBJ2-5	CSVEMAVQETQYF	TGCAGCGTTGAAATGGCAGTTCAAGAGACCCAGTACTTC
TRBV29-1	-	-	TRBJ1-1	CSVSNTANTEAFF	TGCAGCGTCTCTAATACAGCGAACACTGAAGCTTTCTTT
TRBV13	-	-	TRBJ2-4	CASTPPTIAKNIQYF	TGTGCCAGCACCCCCCCCACAATAGCCAAAAACATTCAGTACTTC
TRBV6-5	few	TRBD2	TRBJ2-1	CASSYSGAAYNEQFF	TGTGCCAGCAGCTATAGCGGGGCTGCTTACAATGAGCAGTTCTTC
TRBV30	-	-	TRBJ1-5	CAWSRAGGNQPQHF	TGTGCCTGGAGTCGGGCGGGGGGCAATCAGCCCCAGCATTTT
TRBV7-2	-	TRBD1	TRBJ2-7	CASSPGGTGVGEQYF	TGTGCCAGCAGCCCAGGAGGGACAGGGGTTGGAGAGCAGTACTTC
TRBV6-1	-	TRBD1	TRBJ2-7	CASSRDRTYEQYF	TGTGCCAGCAGCCGGGACAGAACCTACGAGCAGTACTTC
TRBV25-1	-	-	TRBJ1-2	CASSEAGHGYTF	TGTGCCAGCAGTGAGGCTGGGCATGGCTACACCTTC
TRBV14	-	TRBD2	TRBJ2-6	CASSQDPGGPSGANVLTF	TGTGCCAGCAGCCAAGATCCGGGGGGGCCTTCTGGGGCCAACGTCCTGACTTTC
TRBV30	-	-	TRBJ2-5	CAWKGRGVGETQYF	TGTGCCTGGAAAGGCAGGGGGGTTGGCGAGACCCAGTACTTC
TRBV2	-	TRBD2	TRBJ2-7	CASTRGGSSYEQYF	TGTGCCAGCACTCGCGGGGGGAGCTCCTACGAGCAGTACTTC
TRBV28	-	-	TRBJ2-1	CASSLSPGKQFF	TGTGCCAGCAGTTTATCCCCTGGGAAGCAGTTCTTC
TRBV6-5	-	TRBD1	TRBJ1-2	CATLSGQGVSGYTF	TGTGCCACCTTATCGGGACAGGGGGTTTCTGGCTACACCTTC
TRBV30	-	TRBD1	TRBJ1-5	CAWSGGDNQPQHF	TGTGCCTGGTCAGGGGGGGACAATCAGCCCCAGCATTTT
TRBV7-2	-	-	TRBJ1-5	CASSLAARGGQPQHF	TGTGCCAGCAGCTTAGCTGCACGGGGTGGTCAGCCCCAGCATTTT
TRBV10-3	few	-	TRBJ1-5	CAISDIQGSSNQPQHF	TGTGCCATCAGTGATATTCAGGGCTCGAGCAATCAGCCCCAGCATTTT
TRBV30	-	-	TRBJ2-7	CAWRTGREQYF	TGTGCCTGGAGGACAGGCCGCGAGCAGTACTTC
TRBV10-3	-	TRBD1	TRBJ2-3	CAISRGLGTDTQYF	TGTGCCATCAGCAGGGGGCTTGGCACAGATACGCAGTATTTT